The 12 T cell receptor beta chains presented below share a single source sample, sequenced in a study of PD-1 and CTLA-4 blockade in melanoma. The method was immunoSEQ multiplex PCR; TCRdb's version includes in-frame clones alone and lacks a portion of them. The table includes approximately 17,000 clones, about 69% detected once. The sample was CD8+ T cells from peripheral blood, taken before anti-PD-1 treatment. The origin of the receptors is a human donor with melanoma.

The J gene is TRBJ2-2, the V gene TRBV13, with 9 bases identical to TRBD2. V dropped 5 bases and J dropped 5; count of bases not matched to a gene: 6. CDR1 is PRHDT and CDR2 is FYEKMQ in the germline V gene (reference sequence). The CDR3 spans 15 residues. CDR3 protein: CASSIAGGQTGELFF. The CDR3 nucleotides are TGTGCCAGCAGCATCGCGGGGGGGCAAACCGGGGAGCTGTTTTTT.

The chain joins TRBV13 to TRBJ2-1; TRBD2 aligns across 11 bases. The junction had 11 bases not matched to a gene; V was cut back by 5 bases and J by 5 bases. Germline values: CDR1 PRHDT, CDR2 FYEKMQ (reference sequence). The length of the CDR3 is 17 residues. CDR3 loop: CASSTRTSGSPNNEQFF. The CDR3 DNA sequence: TGTGCCAGCAGCACACGCACTAGCGGGAGTCCCAACAATGAGCAGTTCTTC.

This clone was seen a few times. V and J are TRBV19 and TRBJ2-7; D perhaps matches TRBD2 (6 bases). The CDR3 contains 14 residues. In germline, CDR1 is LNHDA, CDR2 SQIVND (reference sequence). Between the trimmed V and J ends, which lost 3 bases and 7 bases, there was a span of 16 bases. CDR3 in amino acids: CASSIGAGPREQYF. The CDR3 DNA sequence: TGTGCCAGTAGTATCGGTGCGGGACCCCGGGAGCAGTACTTC.

The CDR3 reads CASTRRDTYEQYF. Here the CDR3 DNA reads TGTGCCAGCACTCGGAGGGACACCTACGAGCAGTACTTC. The V call is TRBV7-9, the J call TRBJ2-7, with D possibly called TRBD1 or TRBD2 (6 bases each). Germline-derived CDR1 and CDR2 are SEHNR and FQNEAQ (reference sequence). Trimming shortened V by 7 bases and J by 2 bases, and 12 bases separated the two germline ends. The CDR3 runs to 13 residues.

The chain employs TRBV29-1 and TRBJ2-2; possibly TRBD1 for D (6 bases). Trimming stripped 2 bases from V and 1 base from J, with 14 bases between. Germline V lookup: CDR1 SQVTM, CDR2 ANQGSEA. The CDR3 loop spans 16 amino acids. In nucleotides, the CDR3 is TGCAGCGTTGAAAAAAGGGGCAGGGGGAACACCGGGGAGCTGTTTTTT. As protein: CSVEKRGRGNTGELFF.

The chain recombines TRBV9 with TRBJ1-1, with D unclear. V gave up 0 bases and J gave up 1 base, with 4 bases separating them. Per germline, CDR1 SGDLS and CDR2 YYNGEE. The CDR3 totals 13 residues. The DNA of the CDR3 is TGTGCCAGCAGCGTAGCGTGGAACACTGAAGCTTTCTTT. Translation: CASSVAWNTEAFF.

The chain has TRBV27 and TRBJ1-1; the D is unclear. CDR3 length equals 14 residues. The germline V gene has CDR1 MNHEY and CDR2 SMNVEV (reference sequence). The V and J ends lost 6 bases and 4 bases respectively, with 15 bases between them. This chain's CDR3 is CASSLSPAGTEAFF. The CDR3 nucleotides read TGTGCCAGCAGCCTTTCCCCGGCGGGCACTGAAGCTTTCTTT.

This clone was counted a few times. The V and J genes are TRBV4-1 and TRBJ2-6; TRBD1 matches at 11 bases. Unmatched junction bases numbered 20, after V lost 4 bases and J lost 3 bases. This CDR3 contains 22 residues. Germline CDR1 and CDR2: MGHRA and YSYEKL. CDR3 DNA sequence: TGCGCCAGCAGCCGAGAGGAAAAGGGACAGGGGGACTCTCAGGGTGGGGCCAACGTCCTGACTTTC. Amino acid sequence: CASSREEKGQGDSQGGANVLTF.

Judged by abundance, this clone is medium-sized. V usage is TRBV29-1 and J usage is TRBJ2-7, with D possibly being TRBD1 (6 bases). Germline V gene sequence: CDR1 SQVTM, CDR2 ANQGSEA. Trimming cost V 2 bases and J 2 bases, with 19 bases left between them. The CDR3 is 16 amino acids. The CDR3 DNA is TGCAGCGTTGAAAGGAAAGTACAGGGAAATACCTACGAGCAGTACTTC. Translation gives CSVERKVQGNTYEQYF.

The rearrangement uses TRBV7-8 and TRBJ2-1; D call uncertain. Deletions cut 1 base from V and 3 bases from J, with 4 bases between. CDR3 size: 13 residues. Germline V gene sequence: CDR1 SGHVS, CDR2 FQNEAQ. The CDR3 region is CASSLGHYNEQFF. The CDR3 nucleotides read TGTGCCAGCAGCTTAGGCCACTACAATGAGCAGTTCTTC. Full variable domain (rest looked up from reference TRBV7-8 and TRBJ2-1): GAGVSQSPRYKVAKRGQDVALRCDPISGHVSLFWYQQALGQGPEFLTYFQNEAQLDKSGLPSDRFFAERPEGSVSTLKIQRTQQEDSAVYLCASSLGHYNEQFFGPGTRLTVL.

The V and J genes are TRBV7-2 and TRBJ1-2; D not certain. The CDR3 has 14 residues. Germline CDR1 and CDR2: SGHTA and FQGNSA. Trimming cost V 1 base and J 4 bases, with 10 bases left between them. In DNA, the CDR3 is TGTGCCAGCAGCTTAGAGGACCCCCTCTATGGCTACACCTTC. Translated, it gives CASSLEDPLYGYTF.

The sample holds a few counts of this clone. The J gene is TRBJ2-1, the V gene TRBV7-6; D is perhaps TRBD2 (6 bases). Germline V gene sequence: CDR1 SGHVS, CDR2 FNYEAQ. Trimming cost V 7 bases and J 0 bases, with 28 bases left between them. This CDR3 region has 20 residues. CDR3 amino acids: CASMFRAGESLESSYNEQFF. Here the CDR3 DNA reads TGTGCCAGCATGTTCCGAGCGGGTGAATCCCTAGAGAGCTCCTACAATGAGCAGTTCTTC.